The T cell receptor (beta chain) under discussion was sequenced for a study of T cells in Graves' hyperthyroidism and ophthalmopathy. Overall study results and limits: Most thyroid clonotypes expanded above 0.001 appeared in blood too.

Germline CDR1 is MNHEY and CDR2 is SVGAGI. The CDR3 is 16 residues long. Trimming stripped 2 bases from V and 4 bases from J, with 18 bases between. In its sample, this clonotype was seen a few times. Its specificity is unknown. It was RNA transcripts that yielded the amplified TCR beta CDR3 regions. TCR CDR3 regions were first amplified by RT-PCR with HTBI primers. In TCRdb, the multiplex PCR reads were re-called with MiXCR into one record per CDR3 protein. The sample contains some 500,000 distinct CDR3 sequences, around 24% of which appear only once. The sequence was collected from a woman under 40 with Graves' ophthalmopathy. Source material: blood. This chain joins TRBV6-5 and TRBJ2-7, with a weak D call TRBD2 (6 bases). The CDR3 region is CASSYGVGGIGYEQYF. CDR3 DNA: TGTGCCAGCAGTTACGGGGTCGGCGGGATAGGGTACGAGCAGTACTTC.